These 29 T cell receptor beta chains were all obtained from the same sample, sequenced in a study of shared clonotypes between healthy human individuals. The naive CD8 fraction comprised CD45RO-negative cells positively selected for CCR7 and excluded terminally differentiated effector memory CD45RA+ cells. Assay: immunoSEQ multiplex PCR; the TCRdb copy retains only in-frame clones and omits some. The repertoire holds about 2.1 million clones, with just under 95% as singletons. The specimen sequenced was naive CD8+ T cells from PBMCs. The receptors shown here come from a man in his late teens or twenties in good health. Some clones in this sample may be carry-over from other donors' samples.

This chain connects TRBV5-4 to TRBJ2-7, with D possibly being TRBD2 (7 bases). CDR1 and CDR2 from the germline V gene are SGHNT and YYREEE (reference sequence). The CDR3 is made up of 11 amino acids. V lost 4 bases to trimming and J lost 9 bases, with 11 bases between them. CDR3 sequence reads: CASSRGGGQYF. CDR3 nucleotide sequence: TGTGCCAGCAGCCGAGGGGGGGGGCAGTACTTC.

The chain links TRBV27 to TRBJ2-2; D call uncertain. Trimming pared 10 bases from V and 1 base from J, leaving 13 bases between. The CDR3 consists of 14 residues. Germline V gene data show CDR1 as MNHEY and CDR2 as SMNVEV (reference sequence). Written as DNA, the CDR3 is TGTGCCACCCGGCGAAGGTTGAACACCGGGGAGCTGTTTTTT. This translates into CATRRRLNTGELFF.

CDR3 in DNA: TGTGCCAGCAGTCCCATCGGGGGCTTCTATGGCTACACCTTC. This gives the protein CASSPIGGFYGYTF. V is TRBV6-5 and J is TRBJ1-2, with D perhaps matching TRBD1 (6 bases). The CDR3 sequence is 14 residues long. V was cut by 5 bases and J by 4 bases, with 14 bases left in between. CDR1 and CDR2 (germline): MNHEY, SVGAGI.

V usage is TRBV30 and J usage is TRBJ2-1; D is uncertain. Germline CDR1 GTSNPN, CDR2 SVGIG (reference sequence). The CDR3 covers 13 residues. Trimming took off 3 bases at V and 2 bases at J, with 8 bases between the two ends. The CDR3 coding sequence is TGTGCCTGGAGACATGTGCCCTACAATGAGCAGTTCTTC. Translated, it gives CAWRHVPYNEQFF.

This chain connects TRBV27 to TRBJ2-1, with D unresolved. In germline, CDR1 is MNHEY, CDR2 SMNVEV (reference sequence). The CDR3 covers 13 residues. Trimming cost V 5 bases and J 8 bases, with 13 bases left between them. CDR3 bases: TGTGCCAGCAGTGGCTTCTCCTCCGATGAGCAGTTCTTC. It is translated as CASSGFSSDEQFF.

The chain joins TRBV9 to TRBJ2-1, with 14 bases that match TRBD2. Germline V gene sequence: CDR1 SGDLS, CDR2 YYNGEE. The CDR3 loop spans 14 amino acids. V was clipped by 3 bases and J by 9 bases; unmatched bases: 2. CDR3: CASSGGLAGGEQFF. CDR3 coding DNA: TGTGCCAGCAGCGGAGGACTAGCGGGAGGTGAGCAGTTCTTC.

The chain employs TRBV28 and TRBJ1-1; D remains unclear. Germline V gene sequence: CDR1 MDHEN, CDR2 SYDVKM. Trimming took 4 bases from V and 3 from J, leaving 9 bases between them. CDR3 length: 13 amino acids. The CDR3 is CASSSVGDTEAFF. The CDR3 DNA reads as TGTGCCAGCAGTTCGGTCGGAGACACTGAAGCTTTCTTT. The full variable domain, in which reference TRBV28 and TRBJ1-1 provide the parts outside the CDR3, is DVKVTQSSRYLVKRTGEKVFLECVQDMDHENMFWYRQDPGLGLRLIYFSYDVKMKEKGDIPEGYSVSREKKERFSLILESASTNQTSMYLCASSSVGDTEAFFGQGTRLTVV.

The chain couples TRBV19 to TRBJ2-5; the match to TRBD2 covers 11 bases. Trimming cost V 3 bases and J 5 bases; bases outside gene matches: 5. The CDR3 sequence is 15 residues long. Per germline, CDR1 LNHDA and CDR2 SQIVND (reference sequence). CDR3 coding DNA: TGTGCCAGTAGTATCTCAGTAGCGGGAGGGGAGACCCAGTACTTC. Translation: CASSISVAGGETQYF.

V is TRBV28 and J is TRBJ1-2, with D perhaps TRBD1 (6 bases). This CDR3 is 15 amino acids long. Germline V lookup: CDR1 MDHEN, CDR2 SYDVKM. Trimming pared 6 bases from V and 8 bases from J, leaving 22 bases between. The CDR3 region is CASRPRDTVIRGYTF. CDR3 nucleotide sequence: TGTGCCAGCAGGCCCCGGGACACCGTAATTCGCGGCTACACCTTC.

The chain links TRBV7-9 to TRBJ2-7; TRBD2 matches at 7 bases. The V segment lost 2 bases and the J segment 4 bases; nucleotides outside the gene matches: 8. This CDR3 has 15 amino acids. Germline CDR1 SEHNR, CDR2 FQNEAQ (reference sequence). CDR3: CASSLSASGFYEQYF. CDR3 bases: TGTGCCAGCAGCTTATCGGCTAGCGGCTTTTACGAGCAGTACTTC.

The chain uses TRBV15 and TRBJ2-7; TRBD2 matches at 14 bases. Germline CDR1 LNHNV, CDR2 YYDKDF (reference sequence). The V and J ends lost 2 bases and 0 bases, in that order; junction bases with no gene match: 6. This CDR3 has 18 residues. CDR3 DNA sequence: TGTGCCACCAGCAGATCGCGACTAGCGGGAGGGAGCTCCTACGAGCAGTACTTC. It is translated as CATSRSRLAGGSSYEQYF. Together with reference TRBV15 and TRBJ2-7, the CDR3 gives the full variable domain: DAMVIQNPRYQVTQFGKPVTLSCSQTLNHNVMYWYQQKSSQAPKLLFHYYDKDFNNEADTPDNFQSRRPNTSFCFLDIRSPGLGDTAMYLCATSRSRLAGGSSYEQYFGPGTRLTVT.

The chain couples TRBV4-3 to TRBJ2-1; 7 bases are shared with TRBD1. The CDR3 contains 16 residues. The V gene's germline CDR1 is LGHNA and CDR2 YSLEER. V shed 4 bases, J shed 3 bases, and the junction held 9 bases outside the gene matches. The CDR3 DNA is TGCGCCAGCAGCCCCCACAGGGGACGGGTCTACAATGAGCAGTTCTTC. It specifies CASSPHRGRVYNEQFF.

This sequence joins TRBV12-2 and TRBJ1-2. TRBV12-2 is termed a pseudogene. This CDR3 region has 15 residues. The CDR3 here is CASRLADGTDYGYTF. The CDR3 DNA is TGTGCAAGTCGCTTAGCGGATGGGACGGACTATGGCTACACCTTC.

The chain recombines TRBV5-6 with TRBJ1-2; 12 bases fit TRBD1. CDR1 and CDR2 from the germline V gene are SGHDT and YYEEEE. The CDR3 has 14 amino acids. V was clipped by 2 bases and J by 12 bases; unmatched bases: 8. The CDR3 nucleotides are TGTGCCAGCAGCTTCGGGACAGGGGGCAATCAGGACACCTTC. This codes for CASSFGTGGNQDTF. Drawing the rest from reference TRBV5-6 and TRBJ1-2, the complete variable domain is DAGVTQSPTHLIKTRGQQVTLRCSPKSGHDTVSWYQQALGQGPQFIFQYYEEEERQRGNFPDRFSGHQFPNYSSELNVNALLLGDSALYLCASSFGTGGNQDTFGSGTRLTVV.

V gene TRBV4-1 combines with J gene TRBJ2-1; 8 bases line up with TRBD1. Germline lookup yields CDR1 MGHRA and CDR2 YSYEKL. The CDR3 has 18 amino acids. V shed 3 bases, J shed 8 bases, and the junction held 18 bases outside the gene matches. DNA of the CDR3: TGCGCCAGCAGCCATGATTCGACCTCCGGGACAGGCAGCTATGAGCAGTTCTTC. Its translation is CASSHDSTSGTGSYEQFF.

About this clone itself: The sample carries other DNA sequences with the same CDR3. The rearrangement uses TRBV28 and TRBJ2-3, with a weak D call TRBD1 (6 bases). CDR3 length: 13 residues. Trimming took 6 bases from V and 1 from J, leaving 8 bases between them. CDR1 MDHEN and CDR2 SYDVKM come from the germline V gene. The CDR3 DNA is TGTGCCAGCAGGGCAGGGGGCACAGATACGCAGTATTTT. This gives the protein CASRAGGTDTQYF.

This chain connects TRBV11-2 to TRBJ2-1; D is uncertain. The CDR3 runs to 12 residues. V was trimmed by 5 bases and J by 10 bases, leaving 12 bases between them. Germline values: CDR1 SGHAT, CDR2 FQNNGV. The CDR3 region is CASSHLEAEQFF. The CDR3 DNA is TGTGCCAGCAGCCACCTAGAGGCGGAGCAGTTCTTC.

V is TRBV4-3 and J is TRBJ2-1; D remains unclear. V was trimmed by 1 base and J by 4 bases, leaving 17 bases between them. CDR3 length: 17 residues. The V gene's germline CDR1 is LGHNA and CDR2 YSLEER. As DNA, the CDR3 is TGCGCCAGCAGCCAAGGAACAGTGAGTGGGAAGTACAATGAGCAGTTCTTC. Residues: CASSQGTVSGKYNEQFF.

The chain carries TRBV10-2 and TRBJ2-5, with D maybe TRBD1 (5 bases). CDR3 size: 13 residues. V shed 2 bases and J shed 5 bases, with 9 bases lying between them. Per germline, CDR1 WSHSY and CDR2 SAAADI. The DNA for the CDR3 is TGCGCCAGCAGTGAGAGGGGTTGGGAGACCCAGTACTTC. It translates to CASSERGWETQYF.

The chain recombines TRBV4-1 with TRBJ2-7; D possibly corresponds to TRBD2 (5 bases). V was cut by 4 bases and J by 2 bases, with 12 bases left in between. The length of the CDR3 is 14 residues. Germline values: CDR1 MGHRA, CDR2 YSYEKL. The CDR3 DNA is TGCGCCAGCAGCCTTTCAGCCGGGACCTACGAGCAGTACTTC. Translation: CASSLSAGTYEQYF.

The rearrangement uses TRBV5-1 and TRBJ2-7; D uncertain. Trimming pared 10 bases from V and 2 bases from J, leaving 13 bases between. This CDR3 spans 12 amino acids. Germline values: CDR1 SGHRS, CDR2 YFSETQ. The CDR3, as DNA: TGCGCCCAGCTCGAGGAAACCTACGAGCAGTACTTC. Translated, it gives CAQLEETYEQYF.

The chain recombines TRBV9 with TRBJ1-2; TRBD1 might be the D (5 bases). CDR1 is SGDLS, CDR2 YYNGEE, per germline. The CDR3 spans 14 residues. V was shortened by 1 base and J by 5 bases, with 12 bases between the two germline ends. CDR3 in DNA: TGTGCCAGCAGCGTAACGCCGGAGGGGTATGGCTACACCTTC. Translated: CASSVTPEGYGYTF.

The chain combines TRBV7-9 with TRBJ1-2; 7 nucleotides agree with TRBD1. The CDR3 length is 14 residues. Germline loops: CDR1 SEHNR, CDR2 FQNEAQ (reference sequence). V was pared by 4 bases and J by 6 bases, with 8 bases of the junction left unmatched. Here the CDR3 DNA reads TGTGCCAGCAGCTATCCAGGGGGGCGGGATGGCTACACCTTC. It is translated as CASSYPGGRDGYTF. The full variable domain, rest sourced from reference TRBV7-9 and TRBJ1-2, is DTGVSQNPRHKITKRGQNVTFRCDPISEHNRLYWYRQTLGQGPEFLTYFQNEAQLEKSRLLSDRFSAERPKGSFSTLEIQRTEQGDSAMYLCASSYPGGRDGYTFGSGTRLTVV.

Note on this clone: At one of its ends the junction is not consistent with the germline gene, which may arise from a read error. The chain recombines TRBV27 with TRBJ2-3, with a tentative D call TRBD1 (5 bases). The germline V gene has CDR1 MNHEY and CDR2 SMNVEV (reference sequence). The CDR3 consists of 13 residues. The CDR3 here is CASSLLDSSLPHF. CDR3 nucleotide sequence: TGTGCCAGCAGTTTATTAGACAGCTCCCTTCCCCATTTT.

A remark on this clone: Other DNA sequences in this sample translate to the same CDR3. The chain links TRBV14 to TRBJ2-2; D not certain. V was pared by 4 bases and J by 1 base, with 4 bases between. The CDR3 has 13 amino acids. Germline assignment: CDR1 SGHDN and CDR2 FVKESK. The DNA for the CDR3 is TGTGCCAGCAGCCTAGTGAACACCGGGGAGCTGTTTTTT. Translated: CASSLVNTGELFF. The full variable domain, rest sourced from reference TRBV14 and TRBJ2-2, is EAGVTQFPSHSVIEKGQTVTLRCDPISGHDNLYWYRRVMGKEIKFLLHFVKESKQDESGMPNNRFLAERTGGTYSTLKVQPAELEDSGVYFCASSLVNTGELFFGEGSRLTVL.

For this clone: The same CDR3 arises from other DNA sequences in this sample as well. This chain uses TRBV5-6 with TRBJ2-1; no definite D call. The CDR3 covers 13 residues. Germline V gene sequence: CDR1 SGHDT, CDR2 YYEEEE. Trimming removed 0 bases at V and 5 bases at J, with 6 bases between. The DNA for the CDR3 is TGTGCCAGCAGCTTGGGACCAGACAATGAGCAGTTCTTC. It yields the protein CASSLGPDNEQFF. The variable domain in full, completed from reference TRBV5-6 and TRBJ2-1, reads DAGVTQSPTHLIKTRGQQVTLRCSPKSGHDTVSWYQQALGQGPQFIFQYYEEEERQRGNFPDRFSGHQFPNYSSELNVNALLLGDSALYLCASSLGPDNEQFFGPGTRLTVL.

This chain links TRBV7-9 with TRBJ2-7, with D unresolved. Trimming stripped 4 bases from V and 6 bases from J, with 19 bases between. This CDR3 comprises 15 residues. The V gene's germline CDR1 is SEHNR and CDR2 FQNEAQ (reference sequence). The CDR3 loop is CASSSFGFGVGEQYF. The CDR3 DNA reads TGTGCCAGCAGCTCCTTCGGTTTTGGGGTAGGCGAGCAGTACTTC. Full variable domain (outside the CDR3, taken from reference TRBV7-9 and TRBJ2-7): DTGVSQNPRHKITKRGQNVTFRCDPISEHNRLYWYRQTLGQGPEFLTYFQNEAQLEKSRLLSDRFSAERPKGSFSTLEIQRTEQGDSAMYLCASSSFGFGVGEQYFGPGTRLTVT.

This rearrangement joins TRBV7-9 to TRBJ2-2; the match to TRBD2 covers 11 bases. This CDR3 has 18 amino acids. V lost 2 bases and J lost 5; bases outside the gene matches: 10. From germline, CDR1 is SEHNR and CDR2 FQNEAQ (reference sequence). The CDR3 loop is CASSLFGPASGGTGELFF. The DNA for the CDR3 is TGTGCCAGCAGCTTATTCGGTCCCGCTAGCGGGGGGACCGGGGAGCTGTTTTTT.

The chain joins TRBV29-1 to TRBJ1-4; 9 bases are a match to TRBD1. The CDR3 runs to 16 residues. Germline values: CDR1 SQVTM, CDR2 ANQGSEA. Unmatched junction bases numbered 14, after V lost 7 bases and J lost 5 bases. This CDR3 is CSALPGQGPQNEKLFF. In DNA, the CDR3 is TGCAGCGCCCTACCGGGACAGGGACCCCAGAATGAAAAACTGTTTTTT. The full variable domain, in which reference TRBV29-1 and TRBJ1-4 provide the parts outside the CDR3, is SAVISQKPSRDICQRGTSLTIQCQVDSQVTMMFWYRQQPGQSLTLIATANQGSEATYESGFVIDKFPISRPNLTFSTLTVSNMSPEDSSIYLCSALPGQGPQNEKLFFGSGTQLSVL.